The subject of this entry is one T cell receptor beta chain. This sample was taken from a study of blood T cell repertoires in COVID-19. Study in general: The study drew acute and convalescent COVID-19 samples from the United States, Italy and Spain. T cells, B-cell-depleted T cells, or PBMCs provided the cDNA or gDNA that served as material.

V lost 3 bases and J lost 4, with 12 bases in between. Germline CDR1 is SGHTA and CDR2 is FQGNSA. The CDR3 is 14 residues long. In the authors' methods: Researchers report that nucleated cell counts were estimated from reference gene primer amplification. Libraries were prepared by immunoSEQ multiplex PCR; TCRdb keeps only in-frame clonotypes and omits some of them. V, J and clone size were drawn from that table, and D and trimming were deduced from the DNA. The data contain 60,000 to 80,000 clones, more than 85% of them singletons. The sample was peripheral blood. The source of this sequence is a man in his 60s with acute or convalescent COVID-19. The chain combines TRBV7-2 with TRBJ2-5; D may be TRBD2 (6 bases). CDR3 nucleotide sequence: TGTGCCAGCAGCTTGGAGGGGCGGGGAGAGACCCAGTACTTC. This translates into CASSLEGRGETQYF.